The 3 T cell receptor beta chains below all came from one sample that was sequenced in a study of T cell responses to AZD1222 COVID-19 vaccine. Profiled with immunoSEQ multiplex PCR; TCRdb holds only in-frame clones, not every one. In the table there are about 160,000 clones, about 91% of which are singletons. Sequenced here: peripheral blood, sampled on day 0 of MenACWY control vaccination. All receptors derive from an adult in good health.

In its sample, this clone was seen once. V usage is TRBV19 and J usage is TRBJ2-3; no clear D gene. Per the germline V gene, CDR1 is LNHDA and CDR2 is SQIVND (reference sequence). CDR3 length: 15 amino acids. V lost 5 bases and J lost 2, with 14 bases in between. In nucleotides, the CDR3 is TGTGCCAGTAGTGACCTAAGAATGGCCACAGATACGCAGTATTTT. Amino acids: CASSDLRMATDTQYF.

This clone occurred once. The J gene is TRBJ2-5, the V gene TRBV2; TRBD2 matches at 12 bases. J gave up 4 bases and V 7 bases, and 10 bases lay outside the gene matches. The CDR3 totals 16 residues. The germline CDR1 and CDR2 sequences are SNHLY and FYNNEI. CDR3 amino acids: CASKFSPGLAGETQYF. The CDR3 region has the DNA TGTGCCAGCAAATTTTCACCGGGACTAGCGGGAGAGACCCAGTACTTC.

As for this clone: This same CDR3 is encoded by further DNA sequences in the sample. The CDR3 here is CASSLAGQGTEAFF. The CDR3 DNA reads TGTGCCAGCAGCTTGGCGGGACAGGGCACTGAAGCTTTCTTT. The chain couples TRBV7-8 to TRBJ1-1; 9 nucleotides match TRBD1. Germline values: CDR1 SGHVS, CDR2 FQNEAQ. This CDR3 has 14 amino acids. Losses at the gene ends were 3 bases for V and 4 bases for J; bases not matched to a gene: 3.